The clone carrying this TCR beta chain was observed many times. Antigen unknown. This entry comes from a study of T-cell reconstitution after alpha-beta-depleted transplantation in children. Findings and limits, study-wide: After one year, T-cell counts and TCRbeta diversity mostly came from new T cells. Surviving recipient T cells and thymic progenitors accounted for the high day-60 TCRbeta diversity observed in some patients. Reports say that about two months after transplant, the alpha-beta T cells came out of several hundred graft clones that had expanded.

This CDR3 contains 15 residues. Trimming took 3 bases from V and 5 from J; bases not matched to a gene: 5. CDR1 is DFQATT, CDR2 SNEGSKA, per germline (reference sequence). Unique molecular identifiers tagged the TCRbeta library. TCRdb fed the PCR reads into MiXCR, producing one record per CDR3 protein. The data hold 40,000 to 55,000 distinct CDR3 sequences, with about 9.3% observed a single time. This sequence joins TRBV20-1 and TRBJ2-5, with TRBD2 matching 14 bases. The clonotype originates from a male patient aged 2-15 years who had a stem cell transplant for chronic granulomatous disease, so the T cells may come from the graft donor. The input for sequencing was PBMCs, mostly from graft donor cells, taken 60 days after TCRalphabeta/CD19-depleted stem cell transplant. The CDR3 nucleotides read TGCAGTGCTAGGGGACTAGCGGGAGAGGGTGAGACCCAGTACTTC. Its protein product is CSARGLAGEGETQYF.